This T cell receptor beta chain was retrieved from a study of T cell responses to AZD1222 COVID-19 vaccine. Across the whole study: Second doses at about 4 or about 12 weeks were pooled.

In germline, CDR1 is SGHKS, CDR2 YYEKEE (reference sequence). The CDR3 loop spans 14 amino acids. The junction had 6 bases not matched to a gene; V was cut back by 3 bases and J by 3 bases. In the case of this clone: No antigen is known for it. Other DNA sequences within the sample encode an identical CDR3.

Sequenced by immunoSEQ multiplex PCR; TCRdb stores in-frame clones only, minus some. The sample comprises around 78,000 clones, around 87% of which are singletons, and around 24% rests with the top ten. Study observations and caveats: Within unmutated variant regions lay the reported targets of nearly half of spike-specific TCRs. Mostly white British, mostly female donors; authors suggested clonal diversity may be underestimated. The CD4 TCRs associated with vaccination extended across spike and predominated at 160-218 and 743-854.

The J gene is TRBJ2-7, the V gene TRBV5-5; 7 bases agree with TRBD1. The source of this sequence is an adult in good health. The sample in question was peripheral blood, obtained on day 0 of AZD1222 vaccination. The CDR3 region is CASSYEDRFYEQYF. The CDR3 DNA is TGTGCCAGCAGCTACGAGGACAGGTTCTACGAGCAGTACTTC. The variable domain in full, completed from reference TRBV5-5 and TRBJ2-7, reads DAGVTQSPTHLIKTRGQQVTLRCSPISGHKSVSWYQQVLGQGPQFIFQYYEKEERGRGNFPDRFSARQFPNYSSELNVNALLLGDSALYLCASSYEDRFYEQYFGPGTRLTVT.